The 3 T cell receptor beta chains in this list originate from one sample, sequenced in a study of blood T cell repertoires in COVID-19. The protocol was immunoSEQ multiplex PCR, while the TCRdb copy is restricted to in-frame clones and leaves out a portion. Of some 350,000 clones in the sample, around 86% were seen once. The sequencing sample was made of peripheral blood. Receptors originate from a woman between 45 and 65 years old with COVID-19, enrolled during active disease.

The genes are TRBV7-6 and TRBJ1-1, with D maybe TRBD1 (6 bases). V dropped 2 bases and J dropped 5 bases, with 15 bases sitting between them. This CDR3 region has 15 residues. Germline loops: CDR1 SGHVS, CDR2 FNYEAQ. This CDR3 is CASSLKGGRETEAFF. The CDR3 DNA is TGTGCCAGCAGCTTAAAAGGGGGAAGGGAGACTGAAGCTTTCTTT.

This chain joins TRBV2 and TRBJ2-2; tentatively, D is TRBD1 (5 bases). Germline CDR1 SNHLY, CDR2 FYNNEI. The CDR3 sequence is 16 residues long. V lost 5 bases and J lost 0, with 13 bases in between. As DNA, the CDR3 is TGTGCCAGCAGTCTCACAGGATTTTCGAACACCGGGGAGCTGTTTTTT. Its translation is CASSLTGFSNTGELFF.

This chain's CDR3 is CASSSLLAGGLYEQYF. The CDR3 DNA reads as TGTGCCAGCAGTTCTTTACTAGCGGGAGGCCTCTACGAGCAGTACTTC. The chain is built from TRBV27 and TRBJ2-7, with 12 bases matching TRBD2. The germline V gene encodes CDR1 MNHEY and CDR2 SMNVEV (reference sequence). The trim removed 4 bases at V and 3 bases at J, leaving 7 bases unmatched. The CDR3 runs to 16 residues.